These T cell receptor beta chains were read from a single sample in a study of shared clonotypes between healthy human individuals. Here immunoSEQ multiplex PCR was the method, and the copy in TCRdb shows in-frame clones only, minus some. The sample holds about 100,000 clones; about 66% are singletons and the top ten take almost 25%. Material for sequencing was memory CD8+ T cells sorted from blood. The receptors here all came from a woman in her 30s in good health. Each CDR3 is given with its conserved first and last residue. D genes are given only for firm matches. Size tells how often a clone was seen (once, few, many) or the class of an expanded clone, and some rows leave it out.

.	TRBJ1-1	.	TRBV29-1	CSVFPGNGPEAFF	TGCAGCGTATTCCCAGGGAATGGTCCTGAAGCTTTCTTT
.	TRBJ2-4	.	TRBV9	CASGSGTKNIQYF	TGTGCCAGCGGTTCGGGAACCAAAAACATTCAGTACTTC
TRBD2	TRBJ2-3	.	TRBV14	CASSPPGLAGGLDTQYF	TGTGCCAGCAGCCCTCCGGGACTAGCGGGAGGGTTGGATACGCAGTATTTT
.	TRBJ2-7	.	TRBV29-1	CSVEGGVAYEQYF	TGCAGCGTTGAAGGGGGCGTCGCCTACGAGCAGTACTTC
TRBD1	TRBJ1-2	.	TRBV7-3	CASRGQGAYGYTF	TGTGCCAGCAGGGGACAGGGGGCCTATGGCTACACCTTC
.	TRBJ2-2	many	TRBV9	CASNLGGTGELFF	TGTGCCAGCAATCTGGGTGGTACCGGGGAGCTGTTTTTT
.	TRBJ2-2	.	TRBV19	CASKTYGMTGTGELFF	TGTGCCAGTAAGACGTACGGGATGACTGGCACCGGGGAGCTGTTTTTT
TRBD2	TRBJ2-3	.	TRBV14	CASSRGGSWTDTQYF	TGTGCCAGCAGCCGCGGCGGGAGTTGGACAGATACGCAGTATTTT
.	TRBJ2-1	.	TRBV6-6	CASSRDGSSYNEQFF	TGTGCCAGCAGTCGGGACGGCAGCTCCTACAATGAGCAGTTCTTC
TRBD1	TRBJ1-1	few	TRBV10-1	CASSVSGQGAEAFF	TGCGCCAGCAGTGTATCGGGACAGGGTGCTGAAGCTTTCTTT
TRBD2	TRBJ2-1	.	TRBV5-1	CASSSALAGGHHEQFF	TGCGCCAGCAGCTCGGCACTAGCGGGAGGGCATCATGAGCAGTTCTTC
.	TRBJ2-7	.	TRBV7-2	CASSFVGMGYEQYF	TGTGCCAGCAGTTTCGTTGGGATGGGGTACGAGCAGTACTTC